Below are 14 T cell receptor beta chains sequenced from a single sample in a study of OX40 agonist ivuxolimab in advanced cancers. Assay used: immunoSEQ multiplex PCR; TCRdb lists only in-frame clones, some missing. Here the sample spans approximately 61,000 clones, 89% being singletons. Sequences were derived from CD4+ or CD8+ T cells sorted from blood, sampled in a trial of the OX40 agonist ivuxolimab. These receptors were obtained from an adult with an advanced solid tumor such as melanoma, head and neck, liver or kidney cancer.

This chain links TRBV4-1 with TRBJ2-7, with TRBD2 matching 8 bases. This CDR3 is 14 amino acids long. Looked up from germline, CDR1 is MGHRA and CDR2 is YSYEKL. V was clipped by 4 bases and J by 6 bases; unmatched bases: 8. CDR3 sequence: CASSPEVRGGEQYF. The DNA for the CDR3 is TGCGCCAGCAGCCCGGAGGTCCGGGGGGGCGAGCAGTACTTC.

The chain links TRBV5-1 to TRBJ2-3; weak D call: TRBD2 (6 bases). The CDR3 length is 11 residues. V was shortened by 4 bases and J by 9 bases, with 9 bases between the two germline ends. Germline CDR1 reads SGHRS; CDR2 reads YFSETQ. CDR3 nucleotide sequence: TGCGCCAGCAGCGACAGCGGGACGCAGTATTTT. It codes for CASSDSGTQYF.

This clone has only one observation. V is TRBV7-2 and J is TRBJ2-7, with TRBD2 matching over 7 bases. Per germline, CDR1 SGHTA and CDR2 FQGNSA. J lost 2 bases, V lost 4 bases, and 2 bases had no gene match. The CDR3 runs 13 residues. The CDR3, as DNA: TGTGCCAGCAGCTACGGACTAGCCTACGAGCAGTACTTC. This translates into CASSYGLAYEQYF. Full variable domain (outside the CDR3, taken from reference TRBV7-2 and TRBJ2-7): GAGVSQSPSNKVTEKGKDVELRCDPISGHTALYWYRQSLGQGLEFLIYFQGNSAPDKSGLPSDRFSAERTGGSVSTLTIQRTQQEDSAVYLCASSYGLAYEQYFGPGTRLTVT.

The rearrangement links TRBV10-3 to TRBJ2-7; TRBD1 agrees at 11 bases. Germline V gene lookup returns CDR1 ENHRY and CDR2 SYGVKD. The length of the CDR3 is 15 residues. The trim removed 2 bases at V and 6 bases at J, leaving 6 bases unmatched. The chain's CDR3 is CAISEGQGAIGEQYF. Written as DNA, the CDR3 is TGTGCCATCAGTGAGGGACAGGGGGCGATCGGCGAGCAGTACTTC.

This chain links TRBV29-1 with TRBJ2-5; maybe TRBD2 (6 bases). V was shortened by 6 bases and J by 6 bases, with 14 bases between the two germline ends. This CDR3 is 12 amino acids long. Germline CDR1 SQVTM, CDR2 ANQGSEA. CDR3 sequence reads: CSVSPGDQTQYF. The CDR3 DNA is TGCAGCGTATCTCCGGGGGACCAGACCCAGTACTTC.

The V call is TRBV9, the J call TRBJ2-7; tentatively, D is TRBD2 (6 bases). V was cut by 3 bases and J by 6 bases, with 13 bases left in between. Per the germline V gene, CDR1 is SGDLS and CDR2 is YYNGEE. The CDR3 is made up of 13 amino acids. CDR3 in amino acids: CASSGGKGTEQYF. CDR3 in DNA: TGTGCCAGCAGCGGCGGGAAGGGCACCGAGCAGTACTTC.

The V gene is TRBV6-5, the J gene TRBJ2-5; 8 bases agree with TRBD1. This CDR3 region has 15 residues. The V gene end was trimmed by 5 bases and the J gene end by 5 bases; junction bases not matched to a gene: 10. Germline CDR1 and CDR2: MNHEY and SVGAGI. As DNA, the CDR3 is TGTGCCAGCAGTGCAGGGGGCGCGAGTCGCGAGACCCAGTACTTC. This gives the protein CASSAGGASRETQYF.

This sequence joins TRBV2 and TRBJ2-7; TRBD1 might be the D (6 bases). Trimming took 5 bases from V and 0 from J, leaving 11 bases between them. Germline lookup yields CDR1 SNHLY and CDR2 FYNNEI. This CDR3 region has 14 residues. The CDR3 loop reads CASSPLGGSYEQYF. The CDR3 DNA follows: TGTGCCAGCAGTCCCCTAGGGGGCTCCTACGAGCAGTACTTC.

The rearrangement uses TRBV27 and TRBJ2-7, with TRBD2 identical over 8 bases. The CDR3 sequence is 19 residues long. V gave up 0 bases and J gave up 1 base; unmatched junction bases: 14. Germline V lookup: CDR1 MNHEY, CDR2 SMNVEV (reference sequence). The chain's CDR3 is CASSLSGGAGEGDSYEQYF. The CDR3 DNA reads TGTGCCAGCAGTTTATCCGGTGGAGCGGGAGAGGGGGATTCCTACGAGCAGTACTTC.

The V gene is TRBV6-1, the J gene TRBJ1-2; D unresolved. The ends were cut back, 5 bases at V and 5 bases at J, with 6 bases in the middle. The CDR3 totals 11 residues. CDR1 is MNHNS and CDR2 is SASEGT in the germline V gene. This CDR3 is CASSSLYGYTF. The CDR3 nucleotides read TGTGCCAGCAGTTCACTATATGGCTACACCTTC.

As to this clone: The junction does not match germline at one end; this may be a read error. In the same sample, other DNA sequences code for this CDR3. The rearrangement links TRBV5-6 to TRBJ2-7; D gene uncertain. CDR3 length equals 13 residues. In germline, CDR1 is SGHDT, CDR2 YYEEEE. CDR3 sequence: CASSFSELYEQYF. CDR3 bases: TGCGCCAGCAGCTTTTCGGAGTTGTACGAGCAGTACTTC.

The chain couples TRBV9 to TRBJ2-2, with D possibly matching TRBD2 (6 bases). Trimming took 4 bases from V and 3 from J, leaving 16 bases between them. From germline, CDR1 is SGDLS and CDR2 YYNGEE. CDR3 length: 16 residues. CDR3 DNA: TGTGCCAGCAGCCCCACCGGAGGGCCGGACACCGGGGAGCTGTTTTTT. It is translated as CASSPTGGPDTGELFF.

The chain employs TRBV27 and TRBJ2-3, with 9 bases matching TRBD2. The junction had 10 bases not matched to a gene; V was cut back by 3 bases and J by 3 bases. The CDR3 has 17 residues. Germline CDR1 and CDR2: MNHEY and SMNVEV (reference sequence). The CDR3 reads CASSFLLAGVGTDTQYF. The CDR3 DNA sequence: TGTGCCAGCAGTTTTCTTTTAGCGGGAGTTGGAACAGATACGCAGTATTTT.

V usage is TRBV30 and J usage is TRBJ2-7; D assignment may be TRBD1 or TRBD2 (5 bases each). Deletions cut 0 bases from V and 2 bases from J, with 14 bases between. Germline values: CDR1 GTSNPN, CDR2 SVGIG (reference sequence). This CDR3 is 15 amino acids long. The CDR3 DNA sequence: TGTGCCTGGAGTGTACTTGCAGGGACCACCTACGAGCAGTACTTC. Its translation: CAWSVLAGTTYEQYF.